Listed below are T cell receptor beta chains from one sample, sequenced in a study of regulatory T cells in long-lasting Graves disease. TCRdb independently ran MiXCR on the multiplex PCR reads; one entry per CDR3 protein. The table shows roughly 350,000 distinct CDR3 sequences, with 15% to 20% occurring only once. The data were also submitted as part of a second study, on T cells in Graves' hyperthyroidism and ophthalmopathy.

The input for sequencing was peripheral blood mononuclear cells (PBMCs), taken at new diagnosis, from a patient treated with antithyroid drugs. All receptors derive from a young woman with Graves disease. Both conserved end residues are trimmed from each CDR3.

v_call cdr3_length cdr3_aa
TRBV5-4 12 ASSSRQGSDTQY
TRBV2 12 ANPNSSGANVLT
TRBV6-2/TRBV6-3 14 ASSYLGASGDNEQF
TRBV20-1 11 SVRWGLQETQY
TRBV5-1 12 ASSGATPDNEQF
TRBV29-1 12 SAVDPFSGTEAF
TRBV5-1 11 ASSLGEGFDSF
TRBV30 10 AWRVPTDTQY
TRBV12-3/TRBV12-4 11 ASSPSYVEKLF
TRBV12-3/TRBV12-4 13 ASRGRRFFTDTQY
TRBV28 12 ASSSVQKQETQY
TRBV18 12 ASSPPGAGEKLF
TRBV7-9 14 ASSPWTGVGANVLT
TRBV2 13 ASRGLGGPENEQF
TRBV20-1 13 SARGREGNTGELF
TRBV12-3/TRBV12-4 11 ASSSWGSSEQY
TRBV30 10 ASGLAYNEQF
TRBV20-1 11 SVNDWDNQPQH
TRBV12-3/TRBV12-4 12 ASSFIQQNEKLF
TRBV9 14 ASSPRTSGGQETQY
TRBV3-1 13 ASSYLGQGADTQY
TRBV28 15 ASSLRSWGSGANVLT
TRBV6-1 14 ASSTKTSGVYNEQF
TRBV2 10 ASTTGDSPLH
TRBV12-3/TRBV12-4 10 ASSLLNYGYT
TRBV3-1 12 ASSQEGYNSPLH
TRBV5-1 12 ASSLEGEGTEAF
TRBV2 11 ASSEGTEYGYT
TRBV6-9 12 ASSYAEGNTEAF
TRBV12-3/TRBV12-4 13 ASSPWGRRENTIY
TRBV28 15 ASSNRAGGVDNSPLH